The 8 T cell receptor beta chains presented below share a single source sample, sequenced in a study of vaccination effects on CD4 cells after COVID-19. The assay was immunoSEQ multiplex PCR, and TCRdb's table has in-frame clones only and misses some. This sample has 52,000 or so clones; more than 60% occur once, and the top ten carry approximately 20%. Before any sequencing was done, the ViraFEST assay used viral peptide pools to expand antigen-specific CD4+ T cells. CD4+ T cell isolation took place after 10 days of culture. Vaccinees lacked prior SARS-CoV-2 infection and tested negative for nucleocapsid antibodies. Antigen specificity for these receptors is unknown. The starting material was CD4+ T cells from PBMCs cultured with SARS-CoV-2 spike peptides, obtained before COVID-19 vaccination. The receptor source for this set is a human donor who received a COVID-19 vaccine.

This clone was picked up one time. This chain uses TRBV3-1 (or the pseudogene TRBV3-2) with TRBJ2-7; D gene unclear. Between the trimmed V and J ends, which lost 1 base and 6 bases, there was a span of 16 bases. The CDR3 totals 15 residues. Germline values: CDR1 LGHDT, CDR2 YNNKEL (reference sequence). CDR3 coding DNA: TGTGCCAGCAGCCAAGTTCCCTCAAGCGCCTCCGAGCAGTACTTC. Translated: CASSQVPSSASEQYF.

The genes are TRBV5-6 and TRBJ2-1, with 7 bases fitting TRBD1. Trimming at V came to 4 bases and at J to 3 bases, leaving 4 bases not matched to a gene. The CDR3 sequence is 14 residues long. In germline, CDR1 is SGHDT, CDR2 YYEEEE. The CDR3 sequence: CASSAGTVYNEQFF. CDR3 nucleotides: TGTGCCAGCAGCGCCGGGACAGTCTACAATGAGCAGTTCTTC.

The rearrangement links TRBV18 to TRBJ2-2; no definite D call. Germline values: CDR1 KGHSH, CDR2 LQKENI. V lost 3 bases and J lost 2, with 7 bases in between. The CDR3 sequence is 14 residues long. CDR3 protein: CASSPQSNTGELFF. CDR3 coding DNA: TGTGCCAGCTCACCTCAGAGTAACACCGGGGAGCTGTTTTTT.

The gene calls are TRBV30 and TRBJ1-6; D might be TRBD1 (5 bases). Germline CDR1 and CDR2: GTSNPN and SVGIG (reference sequence). The CDR3 spans 13 residues. V was shortened by 1 base and J by 14 bases, with 15 bases between the two germline ends. CDR3 nucleotide sequence: TGTGCCTGGAGTGGACAGAGTTTTCCGTCCCTCCACTTT. It translates to CAWSGQSFPSLHF. Using reference TRBV30 and TRBJ1-6 for the parts outside the CDR3, the full variable domain is SQTIHQWPATLVQPVGSPLSLECTVEGTSNPNLYWYRQAAGRGLQLLFYSVGIGQISSEVPQNLSASRPQDRQFILSSKKLLLSDSGFYLCAWSGQSFPSLHFGNGTRLTVT.

The rearrangement joins TRBV6-6 to TRBJ2-7, with 13 bases lining up with TRBD2. V lost 2 bases and J lost 6; bases outside the gene matches: 7. The germline CDR1 and CDR2 sequences are MNHNY and SVGAGI (reference sequence). The CDR3 covers 16 residues. CDR3 in amino acids: CASSYVLAGGQGEQYF. The DNA for the CDR3 is TGTGCCAGCAGTTACGTACTAGCGGGGGGGCAAGGCGAGCAGTACTTC.

This chain joins TRBV9 and TRBJ1-5; 11 bases are shared with TRBD1. CDR1 is SGDLS, CDR2 YYNGEE, per germline. J was trimmed by 7 bases and V by 4 bases; bases with no gene match: 7. This CDR3 is 15 amino acids long. This CDR3 is CASSPTGDRGQPQHF. The CDR3 nucleotides read TGTGCCAGCAGCCCCACGGGGGACAGGGGGCAGCCCCAGCATTTT.

This clone was counted once. V usage is TRBV7-9 and J usage is TRBJ2-3; either TRBD1 or TRBD2 may supply D (6 bases each). The CDR3 runs 18 residues. The V gene's germline CDR1 is SEHNR and CDR2 FQNEAQ (reference sequence). V lost 2 bases and J lost 7, with 25 bases in between. The CDR3: CASSLFRGGSPVTYTQYF. The CDR3 DNA reads TGTGCCAGCAGCTTATTTCGAGGGGGGTCGCCAGTAACCTATACGCAGTATTTT.

CDR3 bases: TGTGCCAGCAGCCTTTACAGGGGCCTGTCCTACGAGCAGTACTTC. Its protein product is CASSLYRGLSYEQYF. The chain recombines TRBV14 with TRBJ2-7; 7 nucleotides agree with TRBD1. This CDR3 comprises 15 residues. Unmatched junction bases numbered 7, after V lost 4 bases and J lost 1 base. Germline-derived CDR1 and CDR2 are SGHDN and FVKESK.